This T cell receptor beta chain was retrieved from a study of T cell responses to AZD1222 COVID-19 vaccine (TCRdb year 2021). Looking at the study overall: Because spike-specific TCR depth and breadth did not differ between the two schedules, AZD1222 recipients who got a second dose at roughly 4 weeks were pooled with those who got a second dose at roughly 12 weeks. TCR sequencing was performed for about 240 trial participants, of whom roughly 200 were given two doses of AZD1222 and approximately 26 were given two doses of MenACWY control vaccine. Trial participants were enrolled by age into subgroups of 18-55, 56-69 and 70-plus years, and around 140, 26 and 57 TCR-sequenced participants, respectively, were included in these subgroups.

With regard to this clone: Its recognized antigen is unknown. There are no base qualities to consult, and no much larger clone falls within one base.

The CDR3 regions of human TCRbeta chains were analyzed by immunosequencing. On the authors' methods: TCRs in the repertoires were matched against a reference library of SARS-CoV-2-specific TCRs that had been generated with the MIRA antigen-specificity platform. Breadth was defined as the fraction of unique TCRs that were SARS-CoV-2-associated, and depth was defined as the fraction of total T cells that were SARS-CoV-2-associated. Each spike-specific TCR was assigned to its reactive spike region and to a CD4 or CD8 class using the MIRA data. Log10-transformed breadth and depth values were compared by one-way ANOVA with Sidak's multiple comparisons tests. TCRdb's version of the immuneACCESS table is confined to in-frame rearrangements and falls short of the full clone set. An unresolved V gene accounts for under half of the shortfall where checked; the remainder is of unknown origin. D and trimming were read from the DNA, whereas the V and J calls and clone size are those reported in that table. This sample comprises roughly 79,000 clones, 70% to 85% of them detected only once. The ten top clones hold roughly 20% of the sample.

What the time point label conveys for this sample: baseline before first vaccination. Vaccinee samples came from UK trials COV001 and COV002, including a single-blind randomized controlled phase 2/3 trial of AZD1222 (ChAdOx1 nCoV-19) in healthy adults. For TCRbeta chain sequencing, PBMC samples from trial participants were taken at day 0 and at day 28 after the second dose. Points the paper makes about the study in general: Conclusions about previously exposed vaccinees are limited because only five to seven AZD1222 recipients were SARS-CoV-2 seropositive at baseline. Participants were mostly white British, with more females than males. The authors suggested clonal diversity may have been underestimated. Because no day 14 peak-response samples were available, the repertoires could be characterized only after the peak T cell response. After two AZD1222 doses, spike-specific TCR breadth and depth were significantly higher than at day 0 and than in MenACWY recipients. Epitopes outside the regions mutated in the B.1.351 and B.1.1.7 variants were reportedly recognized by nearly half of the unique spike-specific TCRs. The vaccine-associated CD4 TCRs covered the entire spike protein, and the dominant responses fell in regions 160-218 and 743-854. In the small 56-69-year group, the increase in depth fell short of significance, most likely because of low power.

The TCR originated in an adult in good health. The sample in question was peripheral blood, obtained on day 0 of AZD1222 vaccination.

CDR3 sequence: CASSLAATSTDTQYF. The DNA is as follows: TGTGCCAGCAGCTTGGCGGCTACAAGCACAGATACGCAGTATTTT. The chain uses TRBV5-6 and TRBJ2-3, with the D gene not clear enough to name. The CDR3 sequence holds 15 residues, the cysteine and phenylalanine included. Only the CDR3 region is kept as DNA, spanning 45 bases read in frame from base 1. V and J lose 0 bases and 0 bases, and a span of 8 bases separates them. CDR1 and CDR2, looked up from the germline V gene, are SGHDT and YYEEEE. The CDR3 plus the reference TRBV5-6 and TRBJ2-3 genes for the other parts give the full variable domain: DAGVTQSPTHLIKTRGQQVTLRCSPKSGHDTVSWYQQALGQGPQFIFQYYEEEERQRGNFPDRFSGHQFPNYSSELNVNALLLGDSALYLCASSLAATSTDTQYFGPGTRLTVL.